The present T cell receptor beta chain was sequenced within a study of T cell repertoires in cytomegalovirus infection. Findings and caveats of the study: Of the TCR beta families, the public ones yielded a cumulative frequency that identified carriers of CMV plus the relevant HLA.

This clonotype was found many times. Its target is unknown. V gave up 6 bases and J gave up 3 bases; unmatched junction bases: 6. The germline CDR1 and CDR2 sequences are MNHEY and SMNVEV (reference sequence). This CDR3 spans 14 amino acids. TCRdb redid the calling of the reads with MiXCR, one entry per CDR3 protein. Found here are approximately 770,000 distinct CDR3 sequences, 25% to 30% of them singletons; the top ten hold less than 15%. This clonotype originated in a human donor in good health (CMV status not recorded). Some clones in this sample may be carry-over from other donors' samples. The material was cultured CD8+ T cells from PBMCs, obtained from culture after CMV antigen stimulation. The rearrangement joins TRBV27 to TRBJ1-1, with 8 nucleotides matching TRBD1. CDR3 sequence (DNA): TGTGCCAGCAGCTCAACAGGGGGGTACACTGAAGCTTTCTTT. Residues: CASSSTGGYTEAFF.